A selection of T cell receptor beta chains follows, all from one sample in a study of neoadjuvant nivolumab and ipilimumab in lung cancer. Libraries were prepared by immunoSEQ multiplex PCR; TCRdb keeps only in-frame clonotypes and omits some of them. The data contain about 25,000 clones, around 86% of them singletons. This specimen was tumor tissue, taken after neoadjuvant nivolumab, alone or with ipilimumab, at or shortly before surgery. The receptors shown here come from an adult with non-small cell lung cancer. Both conserved end residues are part of each CDR3. A D gene is named only where the DNA matches it firmly. Not all rows give a size; the values are once, few, many and, for expanded clones, a class.

v_gene	j_gene	abundance	d_gene	CDR3aa	CDR3nt
TRBV18	TRBJ1-4	NA	TRBD1	CASSYGQGTPEKLFF	TGTGCCAGCTCATATGGACAGGGGACGCCCGAAAAACTGTTTTTT
TRBV5-5	TRBJ2-3	NA	NA	CASSGKPGTDTQYF	TGTGCCAGCAGCGGTAAGCCTGGCACAGATACGCAGTATTTT
TRBV5-1	TRBJ2-3	NA	NA	CASSGTGRPDTQYF	TGCGCCAGCAGCGGAACAGGGAGGCCAGATACGCAGTATTTT
TRBV6-5	TRBJ2-3	NA	NA	CASSPLADHTDTQYF	TGTGCCAGCAGTCCTCTAGCAGACCACACAGATACGCAGTATTTT
TRBV5-4	TRBJ2-1	NA	NA	CASSFDPLGSYNEQFF	TGTGCCAGCAGCTTCGACCCCCTGGGATCCTACAATGAGCAGTTCTTC
TRBV11-2	TRBJ2-1	few	TRBD1	CASSLRTGNNEQFF	TGTGCCAGCAGCTTAAGGACAGGGAACAATGAGCAGTTCTTC
TRBV5-1	TRBJ2-6	once	NA	CASSLNSNSGANVLTF	TGCGCCAGCAGCTTGAATTCCAACTCTGGGGCCAACGTCCTGACTTTC
TRBV2	TRBJ2-7	NA	TRBD2	CASCGGRANYEQYF	TGTGCCAGCTGTGGAGGGAGGGCTAACTACGAGCAGTACTTC
TRBV25-1	TRBJ2-7	few	TRBD1	CASSAATGGPYEQYF	TGTGCCAGCAGTGCGGCGACAGGGGGCCCCTACGAGCAGTACTTC
TRBV5-1	TRBJ2-5	NA	TRBD2	CASSPGATSGLGWQETQYF	TGCGCCAGCAGCCCAGGGGCGACTAGCGGGCTAGGGTGGCAAGAGACCCAGTACTTC
TRBV30	TRBJ1-5	NA	NA	CAWSATEYQPQHF	TGTGCCTGGAGTGCGACAGAATATCAGCCCCAGCATTTT
TRBV29-1	TRBJ2-3	NA	TRBD1	CSVPAGGYLDTQYF	TGCAGCGTCCCCGCAGGGGGCTATTTAGATACGCAGTATTTT
TRBV10-1	TRBJ2-1	NA	NA	CASSDPRGSTGHNEQFF	TGCGCCAGCAGTGATCCCCGCGGGAGCACAGGGCACAATGAGCAGTTCTTC
TRBV6-6	TRBJ2-5	NA	NA	CASIQQGQETQYF	TGTGCCAGCATCCAACAGGGCCAAGAGACCCAGTACTTC
TRBV10-1	TRBJ1-1	NA	NA	CASSESTAGGPKAFF	TGCGCCAGCAGTGAGTCAACAGCCGGGGGCCCGAAAGCTTTCTTT
TRBV18	TRBJ2-2	NA	NA	CASSLSDGDTGELFF	TGTGCCAGCTCACTTTCGGACGGCGACACCGGGGAGCTGTTTTTT
TRBV5-1	TRBJ2-7	NA	NA	CASSRDTAYEQYF	TGCGCCAGCAGCCGGGACACGGCCTACGAGCAGTACTTC
TRBV6-1	TRBJ2-5	NA	TRBD2	CASSGLLGTRGEETQYF	TGTGCCAGCAGTGGCCTTCTAGGGACTAGAGGAGAAGAGACCCAGTACTTC
TRBV18	TRBJ2-5	NA	TRBD2	CASSPPLAGGETQYF	TGTGCCAGCTCACCACCACTAGCGGGAGGTGAGACCCAGTACTTC
TRBV11-3	TRBJ2-2	NA	NA	CASSQTRIGGELFF	TGTGCCAGCAGCCAAACTCGGATCGGCGGGGAGCTGTTTTTT
TRBV7-9	TRBJ2-5	NA	TRBD1	CASSLDFGQGSETQYF	TGTGCCAGCAGCTTAGACTTCGGACAGGGGTCCGAGACCCAGTACTTC
TRBV29-1	TRBJ1-2	NA	TRBD1	CSVPDVGQVITQHYTF	TGCAGCGTTCCCGACGTAGGACAGGTCATCACACAACACTACACCTTC
TRBV12-5	TRBJ2-5	NA	NA	CASGRGETQYF	TGTGCTAGTGGCCGAGGAGAGACCCAGTACTTC
TRBV11-2	TRBJ1-5	NA	NA	CASSLAPNQPQHF	TGTGCCAGCAGCTTAGCTCCGAATCAGCCCCAGCATTTT
TRBV9	TRBJ2-3	NA	TRBD2	CASSVLPAGYTDTQYF	TGTGCCAGCAGCGTATTACCAGCGGGATACACAGATACGCAGTATTTT
TRBV2	TRBJ2-5	NA	TRBD1	CASSDPDRAEETQYF	TGTGCCAGCAGTGATCCCGACAGGGCCGAGGAGACCCAGTACTTC
TRBV19	TRBJ1-2	NA	TRBD1	CASSLGTANGYTF	TGTGCCAGTAGTCTGGGGACAGCAAATGGCTACACCTTC
TRBV11-3	TRBJ2-2	NA	TRBD2	CASSSGTSGRAGGELFF	TGTGCCAGCAGCTCGGGGACTAGCGGGAGGGCCGGCGGGGAGCTGTTTTTT
TRBV6-5	TRBJ2-5	NA	TRBD1	CASSYSWTGQETQYF	TGTGCCAGCAGTTACTCTTGGACAGGCCAAGAGACCCAGTACTTC
TRBV2	TRBJ2-5	NA	TRBD1	CASGGTGGEETQYF	TGTGCCAGCGGGGGGACAGGGGGCGAGGAGACCCAGTACTTC
TRBV9	TRBJ2-3	NA	TRBD1	CASSTEDRGAQYF	TGTGCCAGCAGCACCGAAGACAGGGGGGCGCAGTATTTT
TRBV7-2	TRBJ2-1	once	TRBD2	CASSLVGTSGNSQGEQFF	TGTGCCAGCAGCTTAGTAGGGACTAGCGGGAACAGCCAGGGTGAGCAGTTCTTC
TRBV5-4	TRBJ1-1	NA	NA	CASTPLGGTEAFF	TGTGCCAGCACCCCTTTGGGGGGCACTGAAGCTTTCTTT
TRBV7-9	TRBJ2-2	NA	NA	CASSARGGRRTGELFF	TGTGCCAGCAGCGCAAGGGGGGGGAGAAGGACCGGGGAGCTGTTTTTT
TRBV5-6	TRBJ1-5	NA	NA	CASSLASSNQPQHF	TGTGCCAGCAGCTTAGCCTCTAGCAATCAGCCCCAGCATTTT
TRBV7-9	TRBJ1-5	NA	NA	CASSGTGNSNQPQHF	TGTGCCAGCAGCGGAACAGGGAATAGCAATCAGCCCCAGCATTTT
TRBV6-5	TRBJ1-5	medium-sized	TRBD1	CASSLSGTGEQPQHF	TGTGCCAGCAGCCTTTCCGGGACAGGAGAACAGCCCCAGCATTTT
TRBV20-1	TRBJ2-7	NA	NA	CSARPSYEQYF	TGCAGTGCTAGACCCTCCTACGAGCAGTACTTC
TRBV10-2	TRBJ1-2	NA	NA	CASSQQGALYGYTF	TGCGCCAGCAGCCAACAGGGAGCCCTCTATGGCTACACCTTC
TRBV11-3	TRBJ1-1	NA	NA	CASSAQGQRNTEAFF	TGTGCCAGCAGCGCGCAAGGACAGCGGAACACTGAAGCTTTCTTT
TRBV30	TRBJ1-1	NA	NA	CAWSDRTEAFF	TGTGCCTGGAGCGACAGGACTGAAGCTTTCTTT
TRBV7-8	TRBJ2-7	NA	TRBD2	CASSPRLAGENEQYF	TGTGCCAGCAGCCCGAGACTAGCGGGAGAGAACGAGCAGTACTTC
TRBV29-1	TRBJ1-2	NA	TRBD1	CSVAGTGSYGYTF	TGCAGCGTTGCCGGGACAGGCAGCTATGGCTACACCTTC
TRBV30	TRBJ2-3	NA	NA	CACKTQGSFTDTQYF	TGTGCCTGTAAGACCCAAGGGTCCTTCACAGATACGCAGTATTTT
TRBV30	TRBJ2-7	NA	TRBD2	CAWSVRAGASEQYF	TGTGCCTGGAGTGTACGAGCGGGAGCCAGCGAGCAGTACTTC
TRBV5-1	TRBJ2-7	NA	TRBD1	CASSFRWTGSNEQYF	TGCGCCAGCAGCTTTCGTTGGACAGGTTCGAACGAGCAGTACTTC
TRBV7-9	TRBJ2-1	NA	NA	CASSSYGGAEQFF	TGTGCCAGCAGCTCCTATGGAGGGGCCGAGCAGTTCTTC
TRBV29-1	TRBJ2-2	NA	NA	CSVGRDQTGGELFF	TGCAGCGTCGGCCGGGACCAGACCGGCGGGGAGCTGTTTTTT
TRBV12-2	TRBJ2-7	NA	NA	CASRPGTSGRIPIYEQYF	TGTGCAAGTCGCCCGGGGACTAGCGGGAGAATCCCCATATACGAGCAGTACTTC
TRBV7-9	TRBJ2-5	once	NA	CASTTARVQETQYF	TGTGCCAGCACCACCGCACGGGTCCAAGAGACCCAGTACTTC
TRBV12-5	TRBJ2-7	few	NA	CASGLTYEQYF	TGTGCTAGTGGTTTAACCTACGAGCAGTACTTC